One T cell receptor beta chain is described in this entry. These data originate in a study of blood T cells in healthy people across ages. Germline CDR1 is DFQATT and CDR2 is SNEGSKA (reference sequence). Trimming took 3 bases from V and 8 from J, leaving 8 bases between them. The CDR3 loop spans 11 amino acids. Sample-barcoded 5' priming and a J-beta primer mix drove a second PCR of roughly 6 to 12 cycles. TCRdb analysed the 5' RACE reads with MiXCR anew, one entry per CDR3 protein. The data show about 1,400,000 distinct CDR3 sequences, 55% to 75% seen once. The TCR was taken from a man between 18 and 29 years old in good health. V usage is TRBV20-1 and J usage is TRBJ2-1; D unresolved. The sequenced sample was blood. In DNA form, the CDR3 reads TGCAGTGCTAGGGCCCTTTATGAGCAGTTCTTC. This translates into CSARALYEQFF.